This T cell receptor (beta chain) was obtained from a study of breast tumors, draining lymph nodes, adjacent tissues. Study-wide points: Tumor repertoires ranked between lymph nodes and nontumor tissue in diversity, with V and J gene preferences. Luminal-like breast cancer showed significantly higher tumor–nontumor repertoire similarity than basal-like. Tumor T cell lymph node origin was a supported hypothesis, not proven. Findings are consistent with lymph node origin and intratumoral expansion of most tumor T cells.

This clonotype was detected ten times or more. Its antigen is still unknown. There are 15 residues in the CDR3. V shed 5 bases and J 3 bases; nucleotides not matched to a gene: 8. Germline V gives CDR1 LGHNA, CDR2 YSLEER. TCRdb processed the multiplex PCR reads anew with MiXCR; each CDR3 protein has one entry. The table shows about 140,000 distinct CDR3 sequences, with approximately 20% occurring only once. The lymph nodes were axillary draining lymph nodes from breast cancer patients. This receptor was taken from a female donor with breast cancer. Some clones in this sample may be carry-over from other donors' samples. The sample consisted of axillary lymph node tissue. The rearrangement links TRBV4-3 to TRBJ2-3, with 7 bases fitting TRBD2. CDR3 sequence (DNA): TGCGCCAGCAGCTCAGGGAGCGGGGCTACAGATACGCAGTATTTT. Its protein is CASSSGSGATDTQYF.